Following are 30 T cell receptor beta chains from one sample sequenced in a study of shared clonotypes between healthy human individuals. As defined, naive CD8 cells were CD45RO-negative and positively selected for CCR7, with terminally differentiated effector memory CD45RA+ cells excluded. Profiling relied on immunoSEQ multiplex PCR, and the TCRdb table lists in-frame clones only, not all of them. The table shows roughly 2,000,000 clones, with roughly 95% occurring only once. The source material was naive CD8+ T cells sorted from blood. Source of these receptors: a man aged 18-30 years in good health.

The V call is TRBV2, the J call TRBJ1-5; 8 bases agree with TRBD1. J lost 12 bases, V lost 1 base, and 2 bases had no gene match. Germline V gives CDR1 SNHLY, CDR2 FYNNEI. This CDR3 comprises 12 residues. CDR3 in amino acids: CASSEGGQDQHF. CDR3 nucleotides: TGTGCCAGCAGTGAAGGGGGACAGGACCAGCATTTT.

Comment on this clone: Other DNA sequences in this sample translate to the same CDR3. This rearrangement joins TRBV2 to TRBJ1-3, with no clear D. Per the germline V gene, CDR1 is SNHLY and CDR2 is FYNNEI. Trimming took off 1 base at V and 4 bases at J, with 2 bases between the two ends. CDR3 length: 12 residues. The CDR3 DNA reads TGTGCCAGCAGTGAAGGAGGAAACACCATATATTTT. This translates into CASSEGGNTIYF.

As to this clone: In the same sample, other DNA sequences code for this CDR3. The rearrangement links TRBV27 to TRBJ2-7; D might be TRBD1 (6 bases). Germline values: CDR1 MNHEY, CDR2 SMNVEV (reference sequence). This CDR3 comprises 14 residues. Trimming pared 2 bases from V and 3 bases from J, leaving 11 bases between. The CDR3 sequence is CASSLAGVGYEQYF. The CDR3 coding sequence is TGTGCCAGCAGTTTAGCAGGGGTAGGCTACGAGCAGTACTTC.

This clone was recorded only once. V is TRBV4-1 and J is TRBJ2-2, with a tentative D call TRBD1 (6 bases). The length of the CDR3 is 15 residues. V was cut by 2 bases and J by 5 bases, with 12 bases left in between. The V gene's germline CDR1 is MGHRA and CDR2 YSYEKL. The DNA of the CDR3 is TGCGCCAGCAGCCAATCGCAGGGGTGGACCGGGGAGCTGTTTTTT. Protein sequence: CASSQSQGWTGELFF.

Only one count was recorded for this clone. The J gene is TRBJ1-2, the V gene TRBV4-1; 9 bases fit TRBD1. This CDR3 has 15 residues. From germline, CDR1 is MGHRA and CDR2 YSYEKL. Trimming took 2 bases from V and 4 from J; bases not matched to a gene: 5. The CDR3 region is CASSQKTGQGYGYTF. CDR3 nucleotides: TGCGCCAGCAGCCAAAAAACGGGACAGGGCTATGGCTACACCTTC.

Worth noting for this clone: The same CDR3 is also encoded by other DNA sequences in this sample. The chain combines TRBV5-6 with TRBJ2-2; no clear D gene. The CDR3 length is 13 residues. The V and J ends lost 0 bases and 4 bases respectively, with 4 bases between them. CDR1 is SGHDT, CDR2 YYEEEE, per germline. DNA of the CDR3: TGTGCCAGCAGCTTGGCCGTCACCGGGGAGCTGTTTTTT. This gives the protein CASSLAVTGELFF.

This sequence joins TRBV10-1 and TRBJ2-3, with TRBD2 as a possible D gene (7 bases). Germline-derived CDR1 and CDR2 are WNHNN and SYGVQD (reference sequence). Trimming cost V 8 bases and J 1 base, with 22 bases left between them. CDR3 length: 17 residues. In nucleotides, the CDR3 is TGCGCCAGCTGTCGGGGGGCGGAGACCACAGGCACAGATACGCAGTATTTT. This codes for CASCRGAETTGTDTQYF.

The rearrangement uses TRBV18 and TRBJ2-7; 7 nucleotides line up with TRBD1. CDR3 length: 13 amino acids. Germline assignment: CDR1 KGHSH and CDR2 LQKENI. The junction had 5 bases not matched to a gene; V was cut back by 6 bases and J by 3 bases. The CDR3 loop is CASSGTDGYEQYF. CDR3 nucleotide sequence: TGTGCCAGCTCCGGGACAGACGGCTACGAGCAGTACTTC.

The chain links TRBV7-9 to TRBJ1-6; weak D call: TRBD1 (5 bases). Trimming removed 4 bases at V and 9 bases at J, with 16 bases between. CDR1 SEHNR and CDR2 FQNEAQ come from the germline V gene (reference sequence). This CDR3 is 15 amino acids long. CDR3 residues: CASSSRRGPGSPLHF. In DNA form, the CDR3 reads TGTGCCAGCAGCTCCCGTCGGGGCCCAGGTTCACCCCTCCACTTT.

CDR3 in amino acids: CASSQLPNTEAFF. DNA for the CDR3: TGCGCCAGCAGCCAGCTACCGAACACTGAAGCTTTCTTT. This chain joins TRBV4-3 and TRBJ1-1; D gene ambiguous. This CDR3 is built from 13 residues. Trimming stripped 3 bases from V and 1 base from J, with 6 bases between. The germline CDR1 and CDR2 sequences are LGHNA and YSLEER.

The rearrangement links TRBV9 to TRBJ2-2, with D possibly being TRBD1 or TRBD2 (5 bases each). V lost 3 bases and J 7 bases, leaving 16 bases between the germline ends. Germline V gene data show CDR1 as SGDLS and CDR2 as YYNGEE. The CDR3 consists of 15 residues. CDR3 region: CASSDWDGVVGELFF. The CDR3 DNA reads as TGTGCCAGCAGCGATTGGGACGGCGTTGTCGGGGAGCTGTTTTTT.

The chain joins TRBV28 to TRBJ2-5; TRBD1 might be the D (5 bases). V was clipped by 2 bases and J by 5 bases, with 12 bases between them. The length of the CDR3 is 14 residues. The germline gives CDR1 MDHEN, CDR2 SYDVKM. As DNA, the CDR3 is TGTGCCAGCAGTTTAAGGGGCTCTTGGGAGACCCAGTACTTC. Translation gives CASSLRGSWETQYF.

The chain uses TRBV11-3 and TRBJ1-6; D uncertain. Trimming removed 0 bases at V and 8 bases at J, with 17 bases between. CDR1 is SGHNT, CDR2 YENEEA, per germline. The CDR3 loop spans 17 amino acids. Written as DNA, the CDR3 is TGTGCCAGCAGCTTAGATCAGACGAGCCCCAGGTATTCACCCCTCCACTTT. This sequence encodes CASSLDQTSPRYSPLHF.

A single count supports this clone. The chain carries TRBV2 and TRBJ2-1; D may be TRBD1 (6 bases). Germline CDR1 SNHLY, CDR2 FYNNEI. Trimming took off 3 bases at V and 0 bases at J, with 9 bases between the two ends. CDR3 length: 15 amino acids. The CDR3 protein is CASSDTGSSYNEQFF. CDR3 nucleotides: TGTGCCAGCAGTGACACAGGGAGCTCCTACAATGAGCAGTTCTTC.

The chain couples TRBV6-5 to TRBJ1-1; 7 positions agree with TRBD1. CDR1 is MNHEY and CDR2 is SVGAGI in the germline V gene. The CDR3 contains 14 residues. The V segment lost 5 bases and the J segment 4 bases; nucleotides outside the gene matches: 7. The CDR3 region is CASSATGEGTEAFF. Written as DNA, the CDR3 is TGTGCCAGCAGTGCCACAGGGGAGGGCACTGAAGCTTTCTTT.

This rearrangement joins TRBV9 to TRBJ2-1, with TRBD1 as a possible D gene (7 bases). This CDR3 region has 15 residues. Germline-derived CDR1 and CDR2 are SGDLS and YYNGEE. V was clipped by 0 bases and J by 6 bases, with 13 bases between them. The CDR3, as DNA: TGTGCCAGCAGCGTAGCAGGGGGGACGGCCAATGAGCAGTTCTTC. Its translation is CASSVAGGTANEQFF.

The chain carries TRBV19 and TRBJ1-5, with 7 positions matching TRBD1. V trimming: 7 bases; J trimming: 1 base; junction bases outside the gene matches: 7. The V gene's germline CDR1 is LNHDA and CDR2 SQIVND (reference sequence). The CDR3 runs to 15 residues. For the CDR3, the DNA is TGTGCCAGTAACGCAGGGGGACTGAGCAATCAGCCCCAGCATTTT. Its translation is CASNAGGLSNQPQHF.

This sequence joins TRBV27 and TRBJ2-1, with TRBD2 as a possible D gene (6 bases). Germline assignment: CDR1 MNHEY and CDR2 SMNVEV (reference sequence). Trimming shortened V by 4 bases and J by 2 bases, and 15 bases separated the two germline ends. This CDR3 comprises 16 residues. CDR3 loop: CASSSTLADAYNEQFF. CDR3 bases: TGTGCCAGCAGTTCCACACTAGCTGACGCCTACAATGAGCAGTTCTTC.

The V call is TRBV4-1, the J call TRBJ2-3; a possible D gene is TRBD1 (7 bases). Germline CDR1 and CDR2: MGHRA and YSYEKL. This CDR3 is built from 15 residues. Trimming stripped 1 base from V and 6 bases from J, with 14 bases between. As DNA, the CDR3 is TGCGCCAGCAGCCAAGCGGCACAGGGGAGGGATACGCAGTATTTT. This translates into CASSQAAQGRDTQYF.

A single count supports this clone. This chain joins TRBV11-2 and TRBJ2-1; 11 bases are shared with TRBD2. V lost 4 bases and J lost 3; bases outside the gene matches: 8. Germline V lookup: CDR1 SGHAT, CDR2 FQNNGV. The CDR3 loop spans 17 amino acids. In nucleotides, the CDR3 is TGTGCCAGCAGCTGGGGTAGCGGGGGGGCCTACTACAATGAGCAGTTCTTC. Translation: CASSWGSGGAYYNEQFF.

V and J are TRBV11-2 and TRBJ2-3; D is undetermined. V was shortened by 1 base and J by 2 bases, with 4 bases between the two germline ends. The CDR3 runs 13 residues. CDR1 is SGHAT and CDR2 is FQNNGV in the germline V gene. The CDR3 region is CASSLAHTDTQYF. CDR3 nucleotide sequence: TGTGCCAGCAGCTTAGCACACACAGATACGCAGTATTTT.

CDR3 DNA sequence: TGTGCCAGCAGCGTAGTGGCGGTCACCGGGGAGCTGTTTTTT. As protein: CASSVVAVTGELFF. V and J are TRBV9 and TRBJ2-2, with D uncertain. This CDR3 is 14 amino acids long. V lost 0 bases and J 4 bases, leaving 7 bases between the germline ends. Germline assignment: CDR1 SGDLS and CDR2 YYNGEE.

This chain uses TRBV6-5 with TRBJ2-1, with TRBD1 identical over 7 bases. Germline V gene sequence: CDR1 MNHEY, CDR2 SVGAGI. The CDR3 spans 15 residues. V lost 0 bases, J lost 8 bases, and 7 bases stayed unmatched. As DNA, the CDR3 is TGTGCCAGCAGTTACTCGGCAGGGGGAGTAGATGAGCAGTTCTTC. This translates into CASSYSAGGVDEQFF.

The chain is built from TRBV27 and TRBJ2-7, with 7 nucleotides matching TRBD1. J lost 6 bases, V lost 3 bases, and 8 bases had no gene match. CDR3 size: 14 residues. The germline V gene has CDR1 MNHEY and CDR2 SMNVEV (reference sequence). This CDR3 is CASSFGQAPSEQYF. The CDR3 nucleotides are TGTGCCAGCAGTTTTGGACAGGCCCCTAGCGAGCAGTACTTC.

The chain has TRBV4-1 and TRBJ1-1; 9 bases agree with TRBD1. The CDR3 consists of 16 residues. The J segment lost 4 bases and the V segment lost 3 bases, leaving 9 bases of the junction unmatched. Germline-derived CDR1 and CDR2 are MGHRA and YSYEKL. As DNA, the CDR3 is TGCGCCAGCAGCCACTCACAGGGGGCTGTAGGCACTGAAGCTTTCTTT. Its protein product is CASSHSQGAVGTEAFF.

The V and J genes are TRBV25-1 and TRBJ1-2; D perhaps matches TRBD1 (5 bases). V shed 6 bases and J shed 3 bases, with 14 bases lying between them. The CDR3 runs to 14 residues. CDR1 and CDR2 (germline): MGHDK, SYGVNS. Here the CDR3 reads CASSGLGEYYGYTF. Written as DNA, the CDR3 is TGTGCCAGCAGCGGGTTGGGGGAGTACTATGGCTACACCTTC.

Note on this clone: The identical CDR3 is also encoded by other nucleotide sequences in the sample. CDR3 protein: CASSQDRTNYGYTF. CDR3 coding DNA: TGCGCCAGCAGCCAAGATCGGACGAACTATGGCTACACCTTC. The chain links TRBV4-1 to TRBJ1-2; no reliable D call. Trimming removed 0 bases at V and 2 bases at J, with 7 bases between. The length of the CDR3 is 14 residues. Per the germline V gene, CDR1 is MGHRA and CDR2 is YSYEKL.

This clone has just one count. The CDR3 DNA is TGCGCCAGCAGCTTGCTGCGAGATACGCAGTATTTT. Translating it yields CASSLLRDTQYF. This chain joins TRBV5-1 and TRBJ2-3; D gene unclear. This CDR3 has 12 residues. V dropped 1 base and J dropped 5 bases, with 5 bases sitting between them. The germline gives CDR1 SGHRS, CDR2 YFSETQ.

The CDR3, as DNA: TGTGCCAGCAGTCGCGGCGGGGGCCCTCTGGAGACCCAGTACTTC. Its translation: CASSRGGGPLETQYF. The V gene is TRBV6-5, the J gene TRBJ2-5, with D possibly being TRBD2 (7 bases). V was clipped by 5 bases and J by 5 bases, with 18 bases between them. The CDR3 runs 15 residues. Germline V CDR1 and CDR2: MNHEY, SVGAGI.

The chain has TRBV7-9 and TRBJ2-7, with D possibly being TRBD2 (5 bases). CDR3 length equals 13 residues. Germline-derived CDR1 and CDR2 are SEHNR and FQNEAQ (reference sequence). Deletions cut 2 bases from V and 5 bases from J, with 10 bases between. The CDR3: CASSLSGTDEQYF. In DNA, the CDR3 is TGTGCCAGCAGCTTAAGCGGAACTGACGAGCAGTACTTC.